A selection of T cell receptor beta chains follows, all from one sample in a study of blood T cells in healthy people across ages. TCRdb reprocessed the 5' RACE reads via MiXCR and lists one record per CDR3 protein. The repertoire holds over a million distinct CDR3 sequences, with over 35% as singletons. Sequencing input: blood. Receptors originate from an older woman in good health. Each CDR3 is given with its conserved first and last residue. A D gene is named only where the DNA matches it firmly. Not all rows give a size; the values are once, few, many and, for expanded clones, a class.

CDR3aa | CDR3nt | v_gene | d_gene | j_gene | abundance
CASSVTPSYEQYF | TGTGCCAGCAGCGTAACCCCCTCCTACGAGCAGTACTTC | TRBV9 | - | TRBJ2-7 | -
CASSLGDGSTDTQYF | TGTGCCAGCAGCTTAGGTGACGGGAGTACAGATACGCAGTATTTT | TRBV7-6 | - | TRBJ2-3 | -
CASSLVRGQGEAFF | TGTGCCAGCAGCTTAGTGAGGGGGCAGGGTGAAGCTTTCTTT | TRBV7-2 | TRBD1 | TRBJ1-1 | few
CASSASGGYEQYF | TGTGCCAGCAGTGCTTCAGGGGGCTACGAGCAGTACTTC | TRBV9 | TRBD1 | TRBJ2-7 | many
CSADSGLAGVSTDTQYF | TGCAGTGCGGACTCGGGACTAGCGGGAGTTAGCACAGATACGCAGTATTTT | TRBV20-1 | TRBD2 | TRBJ2-3 | -
CASSFSTSGSYGQYF | TGTGCCAGCAGTTTTAGCACTAGCGGGAGCTACGGGCAGTACTTC | TRBV12-3/TRBV12-4 | TRBD2 | TRBJ2-7 | -
CASTLRTAQDGRHVYNEQFF | TGTGCCAGCACCCTACGGACAGCGCAGGACGGGAGGCATGTTTACAATGAGCAGTTCTTC | TRBV27 | - | TRBJ2-1 | -
CASSPSDRGVDNSPLHF | TGTGCCAGCAGCCCATCGGACAGGGGAGTCGATAATTCACCCCTCCACTTT | TRBV3-1 | TRBD1 | TRBJ1-6 | few
CASSPGGQFYEQYF | TGCGCCAGCAGCCCGGGCGGACAGTTCTACGAGCAGTACTTC | TRBV5-1 | - | TRBJ2-7 | -
CASSLLTGGYTF | TGTGCCAGCAGCCTTCTAACTGGTGGCTACACCTTC | TRBV3-1 | - | TRBJ1-2 | many
CASSSRDVGSNQPQHF | TGTGCCAGCAGCTCCCGGGACGTAGGAAGCAATCAGCCCCAGCATTTT | TRBV13 | - | TRBJ1-5 | -
CSARKPGLAGGTQYF | TGCAGTGCTAGAAAGCCGGGACTAGCGGGGGGTACGCAGTATTTT | TRBV20-1 | TRBD2 | TRBJ2-3 | -
CASSYLATAPSYEQYF | TGTGCCAGCAGTTACTTGGCGACAGCTCCCTCCTACGAGCAGTACTTC | TRBV6-5 | - | TRBJ2-7 | few
CASRPTGVNTGELFF | TGTGCCAGCAGACCGACAGGGGTGAACACCGGGGAGCTGTTTTTT | TRBV12-3/TRBV12-4 | TRBD1 | TRBJ2-2 | -
CCAREGKEVTDTQYF | TGCTGTGCTAGGGAGGGTAAAGAAGTGACAGATACGCAGTATTTT | TRBV20-1 | TRBD2 | TRBJ2-3 | -
CASSSEVALYGYTF | TGTGCCAGCAGTTCCGAGGTCGCCCTCTATGGCTACACCTTC | TRBV6-6 | - | TRBJ1-2 | -
CASSWTGTNTEAFF | TGTGCCAGCAGTTGGACAGGGACGAACACTGAAGCTTTCTTT | TRBV27 | TRBD1 | TRBJ1-1 | -
CASSEVGLTSYEQYF | TGTGCCAGCAGTGAAGTGGGGCTAACGTCCTACGAGCAGTACTTC | TRBV2 | - | TRBJ2-7 | few
CASSQDDGEISPLHF | TGTGCCAGCAGCCAAGACGACGGTGAGATTTCACCCCTCCACTTT | TRBV3-1 | - | TRBJ1-6 | few
CASKGAGKYNEQFF | TGTGCCAGCAAAGGGGCGGGGAAATACAATGAGCAGTTCTTC | TRBV2 | - | TRBJ2-1 | -
CASRMGGGPLYEQYF | TGTGCCAGCAGAATGGGCGGGGGTCCTTTATACGAGCAGTACTTC | TRBV5-6 | TRBD2 | TRBJ2-7 | -
CSVVVRQGGEQYF | TGCAGCGTAGTCGTCAGACAGGGCGGCGAGCAGTACTTC | TRBV29-1 | TRBD1 | TRBJ2-7 | -
CASSAKGEQYF | TGTGCCAGCAGCGCTAAAGGCGAGCAGTACTTC | TRBV9 | - | TRBJ2-7 | -
CPSPTGRGYNEQFF | TGTCCCAGCCCCACCGGGAGGGGGTACAATGAGCAGTTCTTC | TRBV12-5 | TRBD2 | TRBJ2-1 | once
CATSSTEESYEQYF | TGTGCCACCAGCAGCACAGAAGAATCGTACGAGCAGTACTTC | TRBV15 | - | TRBJ2-7 | -
CASSYSIRNQPQHF | TGTGCCAGCAGTTACTCGATACGGAATCAGCCCCAGCATTTT | TRBV6-2/TRBV6-3 | - | TRBJ1-5 | few
CASSLDRGDNQPQHF | TGTGCCAGCAGCCTTGACAGGGGGGACAATCAGCCCCAGCATTTT | TRBV11-2 | TRBD1 | TRBJ1-5 | -
CASSGWGWDGYTF | TGTGCCAGCAGTGGCTGGGGATGGGACGGCTACACCTTC | TRBV25-1 | - | TRBJ1-2 | -
CASSVEVAGGGGEQFF | TGTGCCAGCAGCGTAGAGGTAGCGGGAGGGGGCGGTGAGCAGTTCTTC | TRBV9 | TRBD2 | TRBJ2-1 | -
CASSKASGVPTDTQYF | TGCGCCAGCAGTAAGGCTAGCGGGGTTCCCACAGATACGCAGTATTTT | TRBV10-2 | TRBD2 | TRBJ2-3 | -
CASRGQDGPRSYEQYF | TGTGCCAGCAGGGGACAGGACGGACCCCGCTCCTACGAGCAGTACTTC | TRBV2 | TRBD1 | TRBJ2-7 | -
CAISPGALNYEQYF | TGTGCCATCAGTCCCGGGGCCTTGAACTACGAGCAGTACTTC | TRBV10-3 | - | TRBJ2-7 | -
CASLLGGGTYEQYF | TGTGCCAGCCTCTTGGGAGGGGGGACCTACGAGCAGTACTTC | TRBV6-2/TRBV6-3 | - | TRBJ2-7 | few
CASSLWAGARGYTF | TGTGCCAGCAGCTTGTGGGCGGGGGCGCGAGGCTACACCTTC | TRBV5-6 | - | TRBJ1-2 | -
CATSDGLGAQYF | TGTGCCACCAGTGACGGCCTGGGGGCTCAGTACTTC | TRBV24-1 | - | TRBJ2-7 | -
CASIPRVDSNQPQHF | TGTGCCAGCATCCCCCGGGTGGATAGCAATCAGCCCCAGCATTTT | TRBV12-3/TRBV12-4 | - | TRBJ1-5 | few
CASSLVLAASYNEQFF | TGCGCCAGCAGCTTGGTACTAGCAGCCTCCTACAATGAGCAGTTCTTC | TRBV5-1 | - | TRBJ2-1 | -
CASSPGTWEKLFF | TGTGCCAGCAGCCCGGGGACCTGGGAAAAACTGTTTTTT | TRBV12-3/TRBV12-4 | - | TRBJ1-4 | few
CASSFGLAGDVETQYF | TGTGCCAGCAGCTTCGGACTAGCGGGAGATGTGGAGACCCAGTACTTC | TRBV7-2 | TRBD2 | TRBJ2-5 | few
CASTQDREVEAFF | TGTGCCAGCACCCAGGACAGGGAGGTTGAAGCTTTCTTT | TRBV2 | TRBD1 | TRBJ1-1 | once
CSVVLASGYQEAQYF | TGCAGCGTTGTATTGGCTAGCGGGTACCAAGAGGCCCAGTACTTC | TRBV29-1 | TRBD2 | TRBJ2-5 | -
CASSSSGTTADEQFF | TGTGCCAGCAGCTCCTCCGGGACCACCGCTGATGAGCAGTTCTTC | TRBV7-9 | - | TRBJ2-1 | -
CASSPSASYNEQYF | TGTGCCAGCAGTCCTAGCGCTTCCTACAATGAGCAGTACTTC | TRBV12-3/TRBV12-4 | - | TRBJ2-7 | few
CASRRDRGGADTQYF | TGTGCCAGCAGGAGAGACAGGGGCGGTGCAGATACGCAGTATTTT | TRBV6-1 | TRBD1 | TRBJ2-3 | few
CSASTRTGLEQYF | TGCAGTGCTAGTACCAGGACAGGCCTGGAGCAGTACTTC | TRBV20-1 | TRBD1 | TRBJ2-5 | -
CASSQLAFYEQYF | TGTGCCAGCAGCCAACTAGCCTTTTACGAGCAGTACTTC | TRBV3-1 | - | TRBJ2-7 | -
CASRSLSRVIYEQYF | TGTGCCAGCAGATCCCTCTCGCGGGTCATCTACGAGCAGTACTTC | TRBV27 | - | TRBJ2-7 | -
CASSLVVTVYSEQFF | TGTGCCAGCAGCTTGGTCGTAACAGTGTACAGTGAGCAGTTCTTC | TRBV5-5 | - | TRBJ2-1 | -